The source of this T cell receptor beta chain is a study of shared clonotypes between healthy human individuals. This CDR3 is 14 amino acids long. The ends were cut back, 0 bases at V and 0 bases at J, with 6 bases in the middle. Germline CDR1 reads SGHRS; CDR2 reads YFSETQ. On this clone: The sample has other DNA sequences that encode this CDR3 too.

It was at deep level that the assay was run. TCRdb's table, derived via immunoSEQ multiplex PCR, lists solely in-frame clones and lacks some. This repertoire shows about 1 million clones, 75% to 85% found once; its top ten account for approximately 0.52%. The sequence came from a young man in good health. Some clones in this sample may be carry-over from other donors' samples. Sequencing input: memory CD4+ T cells from PBMCs. Subset specified: CD45RA-negative fraction. The J gene is TRBJ1-2, the V gene TRBV5-1, with unresolved D. The CDR3 is CASSLGSTNYGYTF. The CDR3 region has the DNA TGCGCCAGCAGCTTGGGCAGTACTAACTATGGCTACACCTTC.